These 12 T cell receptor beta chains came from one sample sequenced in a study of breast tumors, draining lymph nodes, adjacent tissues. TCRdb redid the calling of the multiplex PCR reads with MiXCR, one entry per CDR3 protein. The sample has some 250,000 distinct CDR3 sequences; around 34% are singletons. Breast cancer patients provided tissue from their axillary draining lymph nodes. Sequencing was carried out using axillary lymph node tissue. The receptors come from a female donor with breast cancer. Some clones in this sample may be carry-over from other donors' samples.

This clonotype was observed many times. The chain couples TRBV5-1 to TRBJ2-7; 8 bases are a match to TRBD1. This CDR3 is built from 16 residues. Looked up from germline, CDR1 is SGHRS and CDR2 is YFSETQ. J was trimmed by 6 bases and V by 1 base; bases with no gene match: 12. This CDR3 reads CASSLNVGQVIGEQYF. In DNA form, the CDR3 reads TGCGCCAGCAGCTTGAATGTGGGACAGGTGATTGGCGAGCAGTACTTC.

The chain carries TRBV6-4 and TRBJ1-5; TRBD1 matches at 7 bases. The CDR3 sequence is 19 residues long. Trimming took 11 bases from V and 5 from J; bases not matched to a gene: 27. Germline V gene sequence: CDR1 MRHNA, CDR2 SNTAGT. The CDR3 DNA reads TGTGCCGGGTCTTACACTAGACAGGGCAAAACTGGGGAAGATCAGCCCCAGCATTTT. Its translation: CAGSYTRQGKTGEDQPQHF.

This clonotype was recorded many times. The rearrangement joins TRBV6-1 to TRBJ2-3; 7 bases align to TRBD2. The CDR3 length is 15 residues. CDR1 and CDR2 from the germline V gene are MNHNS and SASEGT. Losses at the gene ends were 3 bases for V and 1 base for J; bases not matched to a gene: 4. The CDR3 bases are TGTGCCAGCAGTGACGGACTAGGCGGCACAGATACGCAGTATTTT. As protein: CASSDGLGGTDTQYF.

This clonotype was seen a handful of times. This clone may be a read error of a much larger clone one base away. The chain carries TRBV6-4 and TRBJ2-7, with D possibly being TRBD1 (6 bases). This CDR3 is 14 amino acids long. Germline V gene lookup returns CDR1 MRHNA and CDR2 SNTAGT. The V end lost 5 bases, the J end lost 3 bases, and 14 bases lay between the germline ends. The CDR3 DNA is TGTGCCAGCAGTCGTAGACAGGTCAGCTACGAGCAGTACTTC. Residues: CASSRRQVSYEQYF.

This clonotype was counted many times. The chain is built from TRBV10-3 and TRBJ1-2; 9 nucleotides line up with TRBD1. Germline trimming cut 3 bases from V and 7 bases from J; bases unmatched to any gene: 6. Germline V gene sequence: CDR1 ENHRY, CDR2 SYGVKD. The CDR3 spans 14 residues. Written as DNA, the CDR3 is TGTGCCATCAGTGATCTACAGGGGGCGAGTGGCTACACCTTC. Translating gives CAISDLQGASGYTF.

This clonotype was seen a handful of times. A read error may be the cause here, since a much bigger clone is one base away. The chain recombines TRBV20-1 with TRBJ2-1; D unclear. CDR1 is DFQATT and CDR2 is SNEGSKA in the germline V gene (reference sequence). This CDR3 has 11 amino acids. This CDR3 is CSAKGNNERFF. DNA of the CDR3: TGCAGTGCTAAGGGAAACAATGAGCGGTTCTTC.

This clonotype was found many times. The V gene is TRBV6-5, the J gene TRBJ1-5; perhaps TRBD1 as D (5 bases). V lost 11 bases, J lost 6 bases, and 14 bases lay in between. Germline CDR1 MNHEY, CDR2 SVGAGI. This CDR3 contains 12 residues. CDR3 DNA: TGTGCCGCGGGGGGGACCGGTCAGCCCCAGCATTTT. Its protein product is CAAGGTGQPQHF.

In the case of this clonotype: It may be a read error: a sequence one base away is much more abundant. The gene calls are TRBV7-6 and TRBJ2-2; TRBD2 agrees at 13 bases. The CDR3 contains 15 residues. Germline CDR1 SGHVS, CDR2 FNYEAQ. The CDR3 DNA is TGTGCCGGCAGCGGACTAGCGGGAGACATCGGGGAGCTGTTTTTT. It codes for CAGSGLAGDIGELFF. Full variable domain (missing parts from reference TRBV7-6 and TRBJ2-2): GAGVSQSPRYKVTKRGQDVALRCDPISGHVSLYWYRQALGQGPEFLTYFNYEAQQDKSGLPNDRFSAERPEGSISTLTIQRTEQRDSAMYRCAGSGLAGDIGELFFGEGSRLTVL.

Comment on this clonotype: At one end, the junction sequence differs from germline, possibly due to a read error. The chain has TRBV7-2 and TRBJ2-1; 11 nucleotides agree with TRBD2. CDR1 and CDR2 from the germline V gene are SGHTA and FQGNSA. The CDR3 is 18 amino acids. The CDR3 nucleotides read TGTGCCAGCAGCCTAATTAGCGGGAGGGCCCCATCCTACAATGAGCAGCTCTTC. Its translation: CASSLISGRAPSYNEQLF.

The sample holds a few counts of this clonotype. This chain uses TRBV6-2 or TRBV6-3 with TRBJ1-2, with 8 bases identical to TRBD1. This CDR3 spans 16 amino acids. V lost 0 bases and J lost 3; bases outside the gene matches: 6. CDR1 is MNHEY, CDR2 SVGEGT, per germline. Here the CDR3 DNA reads TGTGCCAGCAGTTACTCGTTGGGACAGGTCGACTATGGCTACACCTTC. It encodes CASSYSLGQVDYGYTF.

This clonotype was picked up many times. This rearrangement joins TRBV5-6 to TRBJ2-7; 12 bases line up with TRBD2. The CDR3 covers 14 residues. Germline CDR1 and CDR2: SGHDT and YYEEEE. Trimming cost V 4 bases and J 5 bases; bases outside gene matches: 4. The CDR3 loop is CASSPTSGSHEQYF. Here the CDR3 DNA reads TGTGCCAGCAGCCCGACTAGCGGGAGCCACGAGCAGTACTTC.

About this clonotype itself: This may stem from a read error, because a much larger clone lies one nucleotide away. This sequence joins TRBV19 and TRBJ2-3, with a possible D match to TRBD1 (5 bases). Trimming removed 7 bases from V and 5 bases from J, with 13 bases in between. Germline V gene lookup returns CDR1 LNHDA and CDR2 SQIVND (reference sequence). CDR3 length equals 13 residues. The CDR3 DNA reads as TGTGCCAGTATGGGGCGGCTCATAGATACGCAGTATTTT. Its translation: CASMGRLIDTQYF.